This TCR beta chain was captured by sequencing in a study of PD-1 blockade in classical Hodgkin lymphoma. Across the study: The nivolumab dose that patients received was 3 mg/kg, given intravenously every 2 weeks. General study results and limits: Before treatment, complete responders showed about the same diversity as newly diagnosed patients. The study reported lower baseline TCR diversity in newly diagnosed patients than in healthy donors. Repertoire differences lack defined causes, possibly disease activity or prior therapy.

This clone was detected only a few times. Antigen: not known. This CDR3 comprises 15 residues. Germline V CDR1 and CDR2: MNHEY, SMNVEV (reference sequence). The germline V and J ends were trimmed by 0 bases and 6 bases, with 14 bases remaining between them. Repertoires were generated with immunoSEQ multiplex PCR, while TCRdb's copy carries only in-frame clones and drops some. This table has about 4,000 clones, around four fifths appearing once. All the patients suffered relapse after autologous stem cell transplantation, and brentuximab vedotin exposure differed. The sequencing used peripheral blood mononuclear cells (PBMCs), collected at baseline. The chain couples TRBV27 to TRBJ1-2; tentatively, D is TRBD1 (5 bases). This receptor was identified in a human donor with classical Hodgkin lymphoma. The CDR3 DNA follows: TGTGCCAGCAGTTTATCCAACCCGTGGACACATGGCTACACCTTC. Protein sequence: CASSLSNPWTHGYTF.